Listed here are 15 T cell receptor beta chains from one sample, sequenced in a study of vaccination and CD4 T cells after COVID-19 (dated by TCRdb to the early 2020s). These TCRs are of unknown antigen specificity. The treatment or condition label on this specimen signifies: roughly 10-day PBMC culture with coronavirus spike peptide pools or control peptides (ViraFEST assay). Receptors were amplified or captured by PCR. Reads for this sample came from an Illumina iSeq 100. DNA from cultured CD4+ T cells underwent TCR sequencing with the Oncomine TCR Beta short-read assay at the Johns Hopkins FTIC core. TCRdb passed the public sequencing reads through fastp at Q25 and MiXCR, retaining productive beta sequences. All rows with the same CDR3 protein become a single entry with the most common DNA and genes. Here the sample has fewer than 25,000 distinct CDR3 sequences; 35% to 55% occur a single time. The ten largest clonotypes hold around an eighth of the sample.

Sequencing used CD4+ T cells from blood, cultured in vitro. The receptors were gathered from a human donor who had recovered from COVID-19.

This chain links TRBV6-1 with TRBJ1-2; 7 positions agree with TRBD1. Germline loops: CDR1 MNHNS, CDR2 SASEGT. V gave up 10 bases and J gave up 1 base; unmatched junction bases: 6. This CDR3 has 13 residues. The CDR3 DNA sequence: TGTGCCACCAGGGGGGGACTTAACTATGGCTACACCTTC. Its translation: CATRGGLNYGYTF.

By sample share, this clonotype is large. The chain is built from TRBV6-1 and TRBJ1-2, with 8 bases fitting TRBD1. This CDR3 has 16 residues. V gave up 6 bases and J gave up 4 bases; unmatched junction bases: 13. CDR1 MNHNS and CDR2 SASEGT come from the germline V gene. The CDR3 is CASRVSQGAPRYGYTF. The CDR3 region has the DNA TGTGCCAGCAGGGTTTCCCAGGGGGCCCCTCGCTATGGCTACACCTTC.

This clonotype was counted between two and nine times. The rearrangement joins TRBV11-2 to TRBJ1-1; D remains ambiguous. The length of the CDR3 is 13 residues. The germline V gene has CDR1 SGHAT and CDR2 FQNNGV. V shed 6 bases and J shed 1 base, with 9 bases lying between them. The CDR3 reads CASRLHGNTEAFF. CDR3 DNA: TGTGCCAGCAGGTTACATGGGAACACTGAAGCTTTCTTT.

CDR3 residues: CASSLGGNQETQYF. CDR3 nucleotide sequence: TGTGCCAGCAGTTTAGGCGGTAACCAAGAGACCCAGTACTTC. The chain joins TRBV28 to TRBJ2-5, with D hard to call. CDR3 length: 14 amino acids. Germline V gene sequence: CDR1 MDHEN, CDR2 SYDVKM. With 2 bases removed from V and 0 bases from J, the gap between germline ends came to 7 bases.

V usage is TRBV18 and J usage is TRBJ2-5, with D hard to call. The germline V gene has CDR1 KGHSH and CDR2 LQKENI. Trimming cost V 3 bases and J 1 base, with 12 bases left between them. This CDR3 has 15 amino acids. CDR3 in amino acids: CASSPGNTFQETQYF. The CDR3 bases are TGTGCCAGCTCACCGGGCAACACTTTCCAAGAGACCCAGTACTTC.

This clonotype was observed a few times. This chain links TRBV20-1 with TRBJ2-3; D not certain. V gave up 5 bases and J gave up 6 bases, with 6 bases separating them. The CDR3 contains 10 residues. Germline assignment: CDR1 DFQATT and CDR2 SNEGSKA (reference sequence). The CDR3 sequence: CSAARDTQYF. The CDR3 DNA reads as TGCAGTGCTGCACGGGATACGCAGTATTTT.

The chain combines TRBV20-1 with TRBJ1-1; no firm D call. V was trimmed by 6 bases and J by 0 bases, leaving 26 bases between them. CDR1 is DFQATT and CDR2 is SNEGSKA in the germline V gene (reference sequence). This CDR3 contains 18 residues. This chain's CDR3 is CSALSAFRASGMNTEAFF. The DNA for the CDR3 is TGCAGTGCGCTGTCGGCTTTTAGGGCTTCGGGTATGAACACTGAAGCTTTCTTT.

The rearrangement uses TRBV12-3 or TRBV12-4 and TRBJ2-2; 7 bases fit TRBD1. The trim removed 3 bases at V and 0 bases at J, leaving 7 bases unmatched. The CDR3 length is 17 residues. The CDR3 protein is CASSFLRGTANTGELFF. The CDR3 DNA reads TGTGCCAGCAGTTTCCTTAGGGGGACAGCGAACACCGGGGAGCTGTTTTTT.

This clonotype was counted a few times. The chain uses TRBV7-2 and TRBJ1-1; D ambiguous. Per the germline V gene, CDR1 is SGHTA and CDR2 is FQGNSA. This CDR3 comprises 13 residues. Trimming left V 1 base short and J 0 bases short, with 3 bases between. The CDR3 coding sequence is TGTGCCAGCAGCTTAGAGGTGAACACTGAAGCTTTCTTT. Encoded protein: CASSLEVNTEAFF.

The chain combines TRBV7-2 with TRBJ2-6; no definite D call. Looked up from germline, CDR1 is SGHTA and CDR2 is FQGNSA. The CDR3 runs to 18 residues. V dropped 1 base and J dropped 2 bases, with 15 bases sitting between them. CDR3 residues: CASSLVAIGITGANVLTF. In DNA, the CDR3 is TGTGCCAGCAGCTTAGTAGCTATAGGAATTACTGGGGCCAACGTCCTGACTTTC.

Only one count was recorded for this clonotype. V is TRBV6-1 and J is TRBJ2-3; D may be TRBD2 (5 bases). Deletions cut 4 bases from V and 1 base from J, with 18 bases between. Germline assignment: CDR1 MNHNS and CDR2 SASEGT. This CDR3 region has 17 residues. Here the CDR3 reads CASSVFQRPGRTDTQYF. CDR3 in DNA: TGTGCCAGCAGTGTATTCCAGCGGCCCGGTCGCACAGATACGCAGTATTTT.

The rearrangement links TRBV4-3 to TRBJ1-1, with 7 nucleotides matching TRBD1. The CDR3 runs to 17 residues. Looked up from germline, CDR1 is LGHNA and CDR2 is YSLEER. J gave up 1 base and V 1 base, and 9 bases lay outside the gene matches. CDR3 sequence: CASSQVTPGQSNTEAFF. The CDR3 DNA sequence: TGCGCCAGCAGCCAAGTCACCCCGGGACAGTCGAACACTGAAGCTTTCTTT.

This clonotype has more than one count but fewer than ten. The CDR3: CRGGSTDTQYF. The CDR3 bases are TGCAGAGGGGGGAGCACAGATACGCAGTATTTT. V gene TRBV20-1 combines with J gene TRBJ2-3; D possibly matches TRBD1 or TRBD2 (6 bases each). This CDR3 contains 11 residues. Germline CDR1 DFQATT, CDR2 SNEGSKA (reference sequence).

In this sample, this clonotype turned up a few times. This chain's CDR3 is CASSLTSGGASGANVLTF. The CDR3 DNA reads TGTGCCAGCAGCTTGACTAGCGGGGGGGCGTCTGGGGCCAACGTCCTGACTTTC. This chain links TRBV7-8 with TRBJ2-6, with 14 bases aligning to TRBD2. V lost 3 bases to trimming and J lost 1 base; unmatched junction nucleotides: 2. CDR1 and CDR2 (germline): SGHVS, FQNEAQ. The CDR3 spans 18 residues.

This clonotype has just a few counts. This CDR3 reads CSAPVGGSNTIYF. In DNA, the CDR3 is TGCAGTGCGCCCGTGGGGGGGTCAAACACCATATATTTT. The V and J genes are TRBV20-1 and TRBJ1-3, with D perhaps TRBD1 (5 bases). This CDR3 is 13 amino acids long. V dropped 6 bases and J dropped 6 bases, with 15 bases sitting between them. Germline values: CDR1 DFQATT, CDR2 SNEGSKA (reference sequence).